This entry lists 14 T cell receptor beta chains sequenced from one sample in a study of shared clonotypes between healthy human individuals. Profiled with immunoSEQ multiplex PCR; TCRdb holds only in-frame clones, not every one. The table lists about 1.1 million clones, 70% to 80% of them singletons. The sample taken for sequencing was memory CD4+ T cells from PBMCs. The subset denotes: CD45RA-negative fraction. Receptors were obtained from a man aged 18 to 30 in good health. Some clones in this sample may be carry-over from other donors' samples.

With regard to this clone: The sample holds other DNA sequences that translate to the same CDR3. V and J are TRBV2 and TRBJ2-5; D gene uncertain. V was trimmed by 1 base and J by 5 bases, leaving 2 bases between them. Germline CDR1 reads SNHLY; CDR2 reads FYNNEI. This CDR3 is built from 11 residues. In nucleotides, the CDR3 is TGTGCCAGCAGTGAAGTGGAGACCCAGTACTTC. It specifies CASSEVETQYF. The whole variable domain, filled in from reference TRBV2 and TRBJ2-5, reads EPEVTQTPSHQVTQMGQEVILRCVPISNHLYFYWYRQILGQKVEFLVSFYNNEISEKSEIFDDQFSVERPDGSNFTLKIRSTKLEDSAMYFCASSEVETQYFGPGTRLLVL.

This chain uses TRBV11-2 with TRBJ2-5, with 8 bases lining up with TRBD1. J gave up 5 bases and V 3 bases, and 5 bases lay outside the gene matches. The germline CDR1 and CDR2 sequences are SGHAT and FQNNGV. The CDR3 has 14 residues. CDR3 in DNA: TGTGCCAGCAGCTTGGGCAGGGGGCAGGAGACCCAGTACTTC. It yields the protein CASSLGRGQETQYF.

As to this clone: Additional DNA sequences in this sample encode the identical CDR3. CDR3 nucleotide sequence: TGCAGCGCTCCGGGACAGGGAACCTACAATGAGCAGTTCTTC. Encoded protein: CSAPGQGTYNEQFF. J is TRBJ2-1 and V is TRBV29-1; TRBD1 matches 9 bases. CDR3 length: 14 amino acids. The V gene end was trimmed by 7 bases and the J gene end by 2 bases; junction bases not matched to a gene: 6. Germline CDR1 reads SQVTM; CDR2 reads ANQGSEA.

This rearrangement joins TRBV4-1 to TRBJ1-2, with 10 bases lining up with TRBD1. The J segment lost 5 bases and the V segment lost 1 base, leaving 4 bases of the junction unmatched. The germline V gene encodes CDR1 MGHRA and CDR2 YSYEKL. The CDR3 loop spans 15 amino acids. The CDR3: CASSQGTGGQYGYTF. DNA of the CDR3: TGCGCCAGCAGCCAAGGGACAGGGGGACAATATGGCTACACCTTC.

This rearrangement joins TRBV19 to TRBJ1-1, with D unresolved. This CDR3 has 14 residues. Germline-derived CDR1 and CDR2 are LNHDA and SQIVND (reference sequence). The ends were cut back, 7 bases at V and 1 base at J, with 13 bases in the middle. CDR3 in amino acids: CASTPVARNTEAFF. The CDR3 DNA follows: TGTGCCAGTACCCCGGTTGCCAGGAACACTGAAGCTTTCTTT.

The chain recombines TRBV7-2 with TRBJ1-4; D might be TRBD1 (6 bases). The CDR3 extends over 13 amino acids. Germline V gene lookup returns CDR1 SGHTA and CDR2 FQGNSA. V was trimmed by 2 bases and J by 7 bases, leaving 8 bases between them. CDR3 nucleotides: TGTGCCAGCAGCTTAAGGGGGGGTGAAAAACTGTTTTTT. Translating it yields CASSLRGGEKLFF. Combining the CDR3 with reference TRBV7-2 and TRBJ1-4 gives the whole variable domain GAGVSQSPSNKVTEKGKDVELRCDPISGHTALYWYRQSLGQGLEFLIYFQGNSAPDKSGLPSDRFSAERTGGSVSTLTIQRTQQEDSAVYLCASSLRGGEKLFFGSGTQLSVL.

Only one count was recorded for this clone. The chain combines TRBV18 with TRBJ2-5, with TRBD1 matching 7 bases. The CDR3 has 15 amino acids. Germline-derived CDR1 and CDR2 are KGHSH and LQKENI. The V and J ends lost 6 bases and 2 bases, in that order; junction bases with no gene match: 9. For the CDR3, the DNA is TGTGCCAGCTCCCTGAATCCGGGACAGCAAGAGACCCAGTACTTC. This translates into CASSLNPGQQETQYF. The full variable domain, rest sourced from reference TRBV18 and TRBJ2-5, is NAGVMQNPRHLVRRRGQEARLRCSPMKGHSHVYWYRQLPEEGLKFMVYLQKENIIDESGMPKERFSAEFPKEGPSILRIQQVVRGDSAAYFCASSLNPGQQETQYFGPGTRLLVL.

The CDR3 bases are TGTGCCAGCAGGGTAATCGGGACAGGGATCTACGAGCAGTACTTC. Translated, it gives CASRVIGTGIYEQYF. The V gene is TRBV27, the J gene TRBJ2-7; 9 nucleotides match TRBD1. The germline gives CDR1 MNHEY, CDR2 SMNVEV (reference sequence). This CDR3 spans 15 amino acids. The V gene end was trimmed by 6 bases and the J gene end by 3 bases; junction bases not matched to a gene: 9.

CDR3 loop: CASSLTTQLEQYF. The DNA for the CDR3 is TGTGCCAGCAGCTTGACCACCCAGTTGGAGCAGTACTTC. This chain uses TRBV5-5 with TRBJ2-7, with no clear D. This CDR3 is 13 amino acids long. V dropped 1 base and J dropped 7 bases, with 12 bases sitting between them. From germline, CDR1 is SGHKS and CDR2 YYEKEE (reference sequence).

The genes are TRBV9 and TRBJ2-7; 9 nucleotides agree with TRBD1. The CDR3 spans 15 residues. Looked up from germline, CDR1 is SGDLS and CDR2 is YYNGEE. Unmatched junction bases numbered 4, after V lost 3 bases and J lost 0 bases. The DNA for the CDR3 is TGTGCCAGCAGCGGACCGGACAGGGGCTCCTACGAGCAGTACTTC. This codes for CASSGPDRGSYEQYF. Full variable domain (rest looked up from reference TRBV9 and TRBJ2-7): DSGVTQTPKHLITATGQRVTLRCSPRSGDLSVYWYQQSLDQGLQFLIQYYNGEERAKGNILERFSAQQFPDLHSELNLSSLELGDSALYFCASSGPDRGSYEQYFGPGTRLTVT.

This chain joins TRBV4-2 and TRBJ2-7, with D unresolved. V was clipped by 0 bases and J by 4 bases, with 19 bases between them. The CDR3 is 17 amino acids. The germline V gene has CDR1 LGHNA and CDR2 YNFKEQ. CDR3 residues: CASSQDPQATPRYEQYF. As DNA, the CDR3 is TGTGCCAGCAGCCAAGATCCCCAGGCCACTCCGCGGTACGAGCAGTACTTC.

V gene TRBV11-2 combines with J gene TRBJ2-2; D unresolved. This CDR3 contains 14 residues. From germline, CDR1 is SGHAT and CDR2 FQNNGV. V lost 4 bases to trimming and J lost 0 bases, with 6 bases between them. The CDR3 loop is CASSSSSNTGELFF. CDR3 nucleotide sequence: TGTGCCAGCAGCTCATCATCGAACACCGGGGAGCTGTTTTTT.

V gene TRBV7-2 combines with J gene TRBJ2-1, with 9 bases fitting TRBD2. This CDR3 region has 17 residues. Looked up from germline, CDR1 is SGHTA and CDR2 is FQGNSA. V lost 1 base, J lost 8 bases, and 12 bases stayed unmatched. CDR3 region: CASSLVVSGGRAYEQFF. CDR3 DNA sequence: TGTGCCAGCAGCTTAGTAGTATCGGGCGGGAGGGCCTATGAGCAGTTCTTC.

The genes are TRBV9 and TRBJ2-5; maybe TRBD2 (6 bases). This CDR3 has 14 amino acids. Deletions cut 4 bases from V and 5 bases from J, with 15 bases between. Germline assignment: CDR1 SGDLS and CDR2 YYNGEE. The CDR3 here is CASSPTGVVETQYF. CDR3 sequence (DNA): TGTGCCAGCAGCCCAACGGGAGTTGTCGAGACCCAGTACTTC.